This TCR beta chain was documented in a study of T cells after posttransplantation cyclophosphamide. Study-level points and caveats: Blood and skin or GI T cell repertoires showed limited TRB overlap. Later post-transplant blood repertoires were often dominated by donor CD8+ memory clones.

The naive gate required viable CD3+CD4+ or CD3+CD8+ cells with CCR7+CD45RA+CD45RO-CD95-CD27+CD28+ phenotype. To note about this clone: Its target is unknown.

Assay used: immunoSEQ multiplex PCR; TCRdb lists only in-frame clones, some missing. The profile covers about 30,000 clones, with 91% appearing a single time and 0.1% taken by the ten largest. Germline values: CDR1 MNHEY, CDR2 SMNVEV (reference sequence). The CDR3 is 15 amino acids. V dropped 5 bases and J dropped 0; count of bases not matched to a gene: 3. The material sequenced was naive CD4+ T cells sorted from blood. The genes are TRBV27 and TRBJ2-7; 11 bases map to TRBD2. The sequence derives from a young man in good health and a related stem cell transplant donor. The CDR3 spells CASSKTSGASYEQYF. CDR3 in DNA: TGTGCCAGCAGTAAGACTAGCGGGGCCTCCTACGAGCAGTACTTC.